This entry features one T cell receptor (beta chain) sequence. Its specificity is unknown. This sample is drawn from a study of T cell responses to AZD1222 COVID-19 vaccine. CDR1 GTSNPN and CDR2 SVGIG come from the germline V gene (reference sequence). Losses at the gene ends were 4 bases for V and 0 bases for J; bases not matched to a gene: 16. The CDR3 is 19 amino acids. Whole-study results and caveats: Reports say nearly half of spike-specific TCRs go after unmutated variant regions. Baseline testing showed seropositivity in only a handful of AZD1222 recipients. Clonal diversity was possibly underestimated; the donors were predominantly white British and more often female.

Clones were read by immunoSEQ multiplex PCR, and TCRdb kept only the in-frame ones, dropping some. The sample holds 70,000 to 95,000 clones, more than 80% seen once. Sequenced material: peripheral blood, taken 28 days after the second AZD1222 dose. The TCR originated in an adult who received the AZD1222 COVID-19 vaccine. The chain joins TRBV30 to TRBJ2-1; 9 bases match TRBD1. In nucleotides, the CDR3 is TGTGCCTGGATCACGTTTGGGGGACAGGGTTCTCGCTCCTACAATGAGCAGTTCTTC. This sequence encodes CAWITFGGQGSRSYNEQFF.